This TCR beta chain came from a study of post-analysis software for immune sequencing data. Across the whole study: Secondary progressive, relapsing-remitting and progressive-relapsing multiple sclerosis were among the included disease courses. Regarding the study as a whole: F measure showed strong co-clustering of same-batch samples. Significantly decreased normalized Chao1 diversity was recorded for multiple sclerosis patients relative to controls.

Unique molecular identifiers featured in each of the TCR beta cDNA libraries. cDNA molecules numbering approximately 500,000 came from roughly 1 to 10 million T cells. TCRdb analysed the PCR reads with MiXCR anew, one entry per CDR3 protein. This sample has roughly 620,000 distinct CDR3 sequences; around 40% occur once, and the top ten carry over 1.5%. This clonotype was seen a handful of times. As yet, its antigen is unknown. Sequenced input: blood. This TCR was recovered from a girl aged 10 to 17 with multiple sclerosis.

CDR3 in amino acids: CASQWGPLTEAFF. CDR3 DNA: TGCGCCAGCCAGTGGGGCCCACTCACTGAAGCTTTCTTT. V and J are TRBV4-1 and TRBJ1-1; D is perhaps TRBD1 (5 bases). V shed 8 bases and J shed 4 bases, with 14 bases lying between them. Germline CDR1 reads MGHRA; CDR2 reads YSYEKL. This CDR3 spans 13 amino acids.